The TCR beta chain under discussion was sequenced for a study of a mutant IDH1 vaccine in newly diagnosed glioma. Study-wide background: Patients came in for eight vaccinations, in weeks 1, 3, 5, 7, 11, 15, 19 and 23. Males made up approximately 60% and females about 40% of treated patients, whose mean age was 40.4 years. Study conclusions and caveats: Top peripheral T cell clonotype shifts appeared unrelated to pseudoprogression. Among patients, around 93% showed immune responses induced by the vaccine.

Notes on this clone: What it recognizes is unknown.

Time point here: week 23, last vaccination. Every single dose of the vaccine, 300 ug of mutant IDH1 20-mer peptide, came with topical imiquimod. Data came from immunoSEQ multiplex PCR; TCRdb stores just in-frame clones and leaves some out. Of about 72,000 clones in the sample, approximately 87% are singletons; the top ten hold more than 10%. In germline, CDR1 is MGHDK, CDR2 SYGVNS. The CDR3 is 13 residues long. V lost 6 bases, J lost 1 base, and 10 bases lay in between. This sequence joins TRBV25-1 and TRBJ2-7; a possible D gene is TRBD1 (6 bases). The origin of this receptor is a man between 18 and 35 years old with glioma. This specimen consisted of PBMCs, obtained from a glioma patient whose treatment included an IDH1 peptide vaccine. For the CDR3, the DNA is TGTGCCAGCAGGTCAGGACAGTCCTACGAGCAGTACTTC. As protein: CASRSGQSYEQYF.